Each of the 27 T cell receptor beta chains below was sequenced from the same sample in a study of cytomegalovirus exposure and HLA in healthy donors. This PCR relied on a set of 60 Vbeta primers and 13 Jbeta primers. Some clones are missing from TCRdb's copy, which holds only in-frame ones; the method was immunoSEQ multiplex PCR. This sample has 130,000 to 150,000 clones, with 60% to 85% found just once. Sequencing was done on a sample of PBMCs. All receptors derive from a man aged 40-50 years in good health and CMV-seropositive.

The J gene is TRBJ1-4, the V gene TRBV6-5; D ambiguous. Germline assignment: CDR1 MNHEY and CDR2 SVGAGI. V was pared by 6 bases and J by 8 bases, with 13 bases between. The CDR3 loop spans 13 amino acids. The CDR3 reads CASRPPGKEKLFF. CDR3 coding DNA: TGTGCCAGCAGGCCGCCCGGGAAGGAAAAACTGTTTTTT.

This clone was recorded a few times. The chain has TRBV5-1 and TRBJ1-4, with TRBD1 matching over 10 bases. Germline CDR1 SGHRS, CDR2 YFSETQ. J was trimmed by 8 bases and V by 5 bases; bases with no gene match: 6. The CDR3 is made up of 14 amino acids. The CDR3 DNA reads TGCGCCAGCAGGAAGGGGACAGGGGAGGAAAAACTGTTTTTT. Its translation is CASRKGTGEEKLFF.

The chain couples TRBV7-9 to TRBJ1-3; a possible D gene is TRBD1 (5 bases). Germline V gives CDR1 SEHNR, CDR2 FQNEAQ (reference sequence). V was pared by 0 bases and J by 4 bases, with 13 bases between. The CDR3 consists of 16 residues. CDR3 DNA sequence: TGTGCCAGCAGCTTAGCCGGCGGGGCATCAGGAAACACCATATATTTT. It specifies CASSLAGGASGNTIYF.

The chain combines TRBV11-2 with TRBJ2-1; tentatively, D is TRBD2 (6 bases). Germline CDR1 reads SGHAT; CDR2 reads FQNNGV. V shed 3 bases and J shed 6 bases, with 9 bases lying between them. The CDR3 spans 13 residues. The CDR3 reads CASSFGTGNEQFF. CDR3 in DNA: TGTGCCAGCAGCTTCGGGACTGGCAATGAGCAGTTCTTC. The entire variable domain, with the rest obtained from reference TRBV11-2 and TRBJ2-1, is as follows: EAGVAQSPRYKIIEKRQSVAFWCNPISGHATLYWYQQILGQGPKLLIQFQNNGVVDDSQLPKDRFSAERLKGVDSTLKIQPAKLEDSAVYLCASSFGTGNEQFFGPGTRLTVL.

This clone was found many times. This chain connects TRBV29-1 to TRBJ1-1; tentative D call: TRBD1 (6 bases). Between the trimmed V and J ends, which lost 6 bases and 4 bases, there was a span of 18 bases. There are 14 residues in the CDR3. Germline V gene data show CDR1 as SQVTM and CDR2 as ANQGSEA. The CDR3 sequence: CSVTGGVGSTEAFF. The CDR3 region has the DNA TGCAGCGTGACAGGTGGGGTCGGTAGCACTGAAGCTTTCTTT.

The gene calls are TRBV10-3 and TRBJ1-2; D may be TRBD1 (5 bases). V lost 6 bases and J 2 bases, leaving 10 bases between the germline ends. CDR3 size: 13 residues. Germline V gives CDR1 ENHRY, CDR2 SYGVKD. CDR3 coding DNA: TGTGCCATCAGCAAGACAGAGAACTATGGCTACACCTTC. It codes for CAISKTENYGYTF.

CDR3 in amino acids: CASRRTGTGLSAFF. In DNA, the CDR3 is TGTGCCAGCAGGCGAACCGGGACAGGCCTGAGTGCTTTCTTT. The chain combines TRBV28 with TRBJ1-1; 8 bases line up with TRBD1. Germline CDR1 and CDR2: MDHEN and SYDVKM. The CDR3 sequence is 14 residues long. The junction had 14 bases not matched to a gene; V was cut back by 6 bases and J by 11 bases.

The rearrangement joins TRBV6-1 to TRBJ2-2; unclear D gene. This CDR3 comprises 16 residues. The germline gives CDR1 MNHNS, CDR2 SASEGT. V dropped 2 bases and J dropped 6 bases, with 16 bases sitting between them. The DNA for the CDR3 is TGTGCCAGCAGTGAATCCGCAGGTTACTTGGCCGGGGAGCTGTTTTTT. Translated, it gives CASSESAGYLAGELFF.

The genes are TRBV5-1 and TRBJ1-6, with 7 bases matching TRBD1. This CDR3 comprises 17 residues. V was clipped by 4 bases and J by 7 bases; unmatched bases: 14. Germline V gives CDR1 SGHRS, CDR2 YFSETQ. CDR3 bases: TGCGCCAGCAGCCCCTGGGGCCCCACAGGGGACAATTCACCCCTCCACTTT. Protein product: CASSPWGPTGDNSPLHF.

V is TRBV2 and J is TRBJ2-6, with D uncertain. V lost 6 bases and J 0 bases, leaving 9 bases between the germline ends. The CDR3 extends over 15 amino acids. The germline gives CDR1 SNHLY, CDR2 FYNNEI. In DNA, the CDR3 is TGTGCCAGCAGGGTAGAGATCTCTGGGGCCAACGTCCTGACTTTC. Translating it yields CASRVEISGANVLTF.

The rearrangement joins TRBV19 to TRBJ2-7, with 9 bases aligning to TRBD1. Per the germline V gene, CDR1 is LNHDA and CDR2 is SQIVND (reference sequence). CDR3 length equals 14 residues. V lost 10 bases and J lost 5; bases outside the gene matches: 12. The CDR3 DNA reads as TGTGCCACAAACAGGGGGCAAGGAATGGACGAGCAGTACTTC. Amino acids: CATNRGQGMDEQYF. The variable domain in full, with the rest retrieved from reference TRBV19 and TRBJ2-7, is DGGITQSPKYLFRKEGQNVTLSCEQNLNHDAMYWYRQDPGQGLRLIYYSQIVNDFQKGDIAEGYSVSREKKESFPLTVTSAQKNPTAFYLCATNRGQGMDEQYFGPGTRLTVT.

The chain links TRBV4-1 to TRBJ2-5, with 14 bases fitting TRBD2. The CDR3 is 16 amino acids. Germline-derived CDR1 and CDR2 are MGHRA and YSYEKL. The V segment lost 1 base and the J segment 4 bases; nucleotides outside the gene matches: 2. The CDR3 region is CASSQAGTSGRETQYF. The CDR3 bases are TGCGCCAGCAGCCAAGCCGGGACTAGCGGGAGAGAGACCCAGTACTTC.

This chain connects TRBV19 to TRBJ1-4; possibly TRBD1 for D (5 bases). The V and J ends lost 5 bases and 0 bases respectively, with 10 bases between them. The germline V gene encodes CDR1 LNHDA and CDR2 SQIVND (reference sequence). CDR3 length: 15 residues. Here the CDR3 DNA reads TGTGCCAGTAGTCTAGGGGCCACAACTAATGAAAAACTGTTTTTT. Translated: CASSLGATTNEKLFF.

The rearrangement uses TRBV2 and TRBJ2-1; TRBD2 matches at 7 bases. Germline trimming cut 7 bases from V and 5 bases from J; bases unmatched to any gene: 5. Germline values: CDR1 SNHLY, CDR2 FYNNEI. The CDR3 totals 13 residues. The CDR3 spells CASKGEGHNEQFF. The CDR3 region has the DNA TGTGCCAGCAAAGGGGAGGGCCACAATGAGCAGTTCTTC.

The chain combines TRBV5-1 with TRBJ1-4; no reliable D call. This CDR3 is 15 amino acids long. Trimming cost V 0 bases and J 7 bases, with 13 bases left between them. CDR1 and CDR2 from the germline V gene are SGHRS and YFSETQ. The CDR3 sequence: CASSLEGQEGEKLFF. In DNA form, the CDR3 reads TGCGCCAGCAGCTTGGAAGGTCAGGAGGGTGAAAAACTGTTTTTT. Variable domain in full (rest from reference TRBV5-1 and TRBJ1-4): KAGVTQTPRYLIKTRGQQVTLSCSPISGHRSVSWYQQTPGQGLQFLFEYFSETQRNKGNFPGRFSGRQFSNSRSEMNVSTLELGDSALYLCASSLEGQEGEKLFFGSGTQLSVL.

The genes are TRBV9 and TRBJ2-7; D is perhaps TRBD1 (5 bases). The V and J ends lost 0 bases and 5 bases respectively, with 12 bases between them. The germline V gene encodes CDR1 SGDLS and CDR2 YYNGEE. The CDR3 contains 14 residues. The CDR3 nucleotides read TGTGCCAGCAGCGTAGGGGGCGCTTTAGACGAGCAGTACTTC. Translation: CASSVGGALDEQYF.

The V call is TRBV5-1, the J call TRBJ1-1; perhaps TRBD1 as D (5 bases). Trimming left V 3 bases short and J 5 bases short, with 11 bases between. The germline V gene has CDR1 SGHRS and CDR2 YFSETQ. The CDR3 is made up of 13 amino acids. CDR3 amino acids: CASSSAGWTEAFF. Written as DNA, the CDR3 is TGCGCCAGCAGCTCAGCAGGGTGGACTGAAGCTTTCTTT. The full variable domain, with the rest looked up from reference TRBV5-1 and TRBJ1-1, is KAGVTQTPRYLIKTRGQQVTLSCSPISGHRSVSWYQQTPGQGLQFLFEYFSETQRNKGNFPGRFSGRQFSNSRSEMNVSTLELGDSALYLCASSSAGWTEAFFGQGTRLTVV.

The chain employs TRBV5-4 and TRBJ2-1; 10 bases map to TRBD2. With V trimmed by 4 bases and J by 9 bases, 10 bases remained unmatched. The CDR3 length is 15 residues. Germline V gene sequence: CDR1 SGHNT, CDR2 YYREEE (reference sequence). CDR3 residues: CASSAPGEREGEQFF. The DNA for the CDR3 is TGTGCCAGCAGCGCCCCAGGGGAGCGGGAGGGTGAGCAGTTCTTC. Full variable domain (outside the CDR3, taken from reference TRBV5-4 and TRBJ2-1): ETGVTQSPTHLIKTRGQQVTLRCSSQSGHNTVSWYQQALGQGPQFIFQYYREEENGRGNFPPRFSGLQFPNYSSELNVNALELDDSALYLCASSAPGEREGEQFFGPGTRLTVL.

The chain links TRBV9 to TRBJ2-3; possible D gene TRBD2, 6 bases. The length of the CDR3 is 16 residues. Germline CDR1 is SGDLS and CDR2 is YYNGEE. V was trimmed by 0 bases and J by 0 bases, leaving 11 bases between them. CDR3 region: CASSVGRDLSTDTQYF. CDR3 sequence (DNA): TGTGCCAGCAGCGTAGGTCGGGACTTAAGCACAGATACGCAGTATTTT.

The rearrangement joins TRBV29-1 to TRBJ2-7; TRBD1 matches at 11 bases. In germline, CDR1 is SQVTM, CDR2 ANQGSEA. Losses at the gene ends were 7 bases for V and 5 bases for J; bases not matched to a gene: 10. The CDR3 extends over 14 amino acids. The CDR3 reads CSAVGWTGGNEQYF. The CDR3 bases are TGCAGCGCTGTTGGGTGGACAGGGGGCAACGAGCAGTACTTC.

This CDR3 reads CASISQTGYEQYF. In DNA, the CDR3 is TGTGCCAGCATTTCCCAGACAGGCTACGAGCAGTACTTC. The chain couples TRBV6-5 to TRBJ2-5, with a tentative D call TRBD1 (6 bases). The better agreement between TRBJ2-7 and the DNA end casts doubt on the J call. From germline, CDR1 is MNHEY and CDR2 SVGAGI. The CDR3 has 13 residues.

This clone was seen a few times. The chain has TRBV27 and TRBJ2-1; D possibly corresponds to TRBD2 (7 bases). Trimming removed 6 bases from V and 0 bases from J, with 15 bases in between. Germline lookup yields CDR1 MNHEY and CDR2 SMNVEV (reference sequence). This CDR3 spans 16 amino acids. The CDR3 nucleotides are TGTGCCAGCAGCAAGGGGGGGTCCCTCTCCTACAATGAGCAGTTCTTC. It yields the protein CASSKGGSLSYNEQFF.

This clone was recorded only once. The CDR3 region has the DNA TGTGCCAGTAGGTTATCCGGAGTCCAAGAGACCCAGTACTTC. The encoded protein is CASRLSGVQETQYF. The chain has TRBV19 and TRBJ2-5, with D hard to call. Trimming removed 6 bases from V and 1 base from J, with 12 bases in between. The length of the CDR3 is 14 residues. CDR1 is LNHDA and CDR2 is SQIVND in the germline V gene (reference sequence).

This clone was observed a few times. A read error may be the cause here, since a much bigger clone is one base away. This chain uses TRBV6-6 with TRBJ2-7; 7 bases line up with TRBD1. After removal of 8 bases from V and 3 bases from J, the junction contained 7 bases not matched to a gene. The length of the CDR3 is 13 residues. Germline-derived CDR1 and CDR2 are MNHNY and SVGAGI (reference sequence). In nucleotides, the CDR3 is TGTGCCAGCGCCCTGGGACAGAACTACGAGCAGTACTTC. As protein: CASALGQNYEQYF.

This chain's CDR3 is CASSFRQGLETQYF. The CDR3 DNA is TGTGCCAGCAGCTTCCGACAGGGACTAGAGACCCAGTACTTC. The J gene is TRBJ2-5, the V gene TRBV11-2; TRBD1 might be the D (7 bases). This CDR3 contains 14 residues. Per germline, CDR1 SGHAT and CDR2 FQNNGV. V lost 3 bases, J lost 4 bases, and 12 bases lay in between.

The chain has TRBV6-6 and TRBJ2-3, with 8 bases identical to TRBD2. Germline-derived CDR1 and CDR2 are MNHNY and SVGAGI (reference sequence). V shed 4 bases, J shed 5 bases, and the junction held 8 bases outside the gene matches. CDR3 length: 15 residues. The CDR3, as DNA: TGTGCCAGCAGTTCCCCGGGGGGGCTCGGAGATACGCAGTATTTT. Its translation: CASSSPGGLGDTQYF.

V and J are TRBV28 and TRBJ2-5; TRBD1 matches 10 bases. The V and J ends lost 2 bases and 11 bases, in that order; junction bases with no gene match: 8. The CDR3 loop spans 14 amino acids. The V gene's germline CDR1 is MDHEN and CDR2 SYDVKM. The CDR3 loop is CASSLRQGAWEQYF. CDR3 in DNA: TGTGCCAGCAGTTTAAGACAGGGGGCTTGGGAGCAGTACTTC.